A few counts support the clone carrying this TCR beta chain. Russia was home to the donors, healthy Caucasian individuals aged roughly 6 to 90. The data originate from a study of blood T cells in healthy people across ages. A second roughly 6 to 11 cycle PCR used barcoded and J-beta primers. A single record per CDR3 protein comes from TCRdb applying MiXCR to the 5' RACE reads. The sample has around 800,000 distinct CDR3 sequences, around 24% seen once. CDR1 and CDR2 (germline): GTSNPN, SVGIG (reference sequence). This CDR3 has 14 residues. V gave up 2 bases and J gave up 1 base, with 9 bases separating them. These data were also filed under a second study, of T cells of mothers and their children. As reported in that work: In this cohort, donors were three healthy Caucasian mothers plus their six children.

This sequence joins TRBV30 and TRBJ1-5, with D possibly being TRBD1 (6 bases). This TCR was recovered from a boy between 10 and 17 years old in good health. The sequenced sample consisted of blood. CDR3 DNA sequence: TGTGCCTGGAGTAAAGGGGGAAGCAATCAGCCCCAGCATTTT. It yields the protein CAWSKGGSNQPQHF.